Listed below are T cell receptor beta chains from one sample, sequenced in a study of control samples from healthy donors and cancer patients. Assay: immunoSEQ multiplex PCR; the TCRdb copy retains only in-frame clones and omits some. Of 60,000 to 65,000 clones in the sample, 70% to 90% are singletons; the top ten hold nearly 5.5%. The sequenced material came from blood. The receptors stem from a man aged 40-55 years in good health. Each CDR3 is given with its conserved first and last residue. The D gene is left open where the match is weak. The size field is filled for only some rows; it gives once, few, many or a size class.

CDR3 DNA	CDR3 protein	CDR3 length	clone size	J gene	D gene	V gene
TGTGCCACCAGCGCCGACAGGGGATACTCCTACGAGCAGTACTTC	CATSADRGYSYEQYF	15	NA	TRBJ2-7	TRBD1	TRBV15
TGTGCCAGCAGTGCCCCACCCTACAGGGGTAAGCCCGATATTGAAGCTTTCTTT	CASSAPPYRGKPDIEAFF	18	NA	TRBJ1-1	TRBD1	TRBV27
TGTGCCAGCAGCAGCCAGCGGGAGAGGCGGAATGAGCAGTTCTTC	CASSSQRERRNEQFF	15	NA	TRBJ2-1	TRBD2	TRBV5-8
TGTGCCTGGAGTGGCCCCCATACACTACTAGCCAAAAACATTCAGTACTTC	CAWSGPHTLLAKNIQYF	17	NA	TRBJ2-4	NA	TRBV30
TGTGCTAGCAGCTTAGGGGCATGGGACAGATCTACCGGGGAGCTGTTTTTT	CASSLGAWDRSTGELFF	17	NA	TRBJ2-2	TRBD1	TRBV7-7
TGTGCCTGGAGTGAACCGGACAATTTTAGGGGCTACACCTTC	CAWSEPDNFRGYTF	14	few	TRBJ1-2	NA	TRBV30
TGTGCCTGGAGGATCCAGGGTCAAGGGACCCAGTACTTC	CAWRIQGQGTQYF	13	NA	TRBJ2-5	NA	TRBV30
TGTGCCAGCAGCTTGTTGCAAAACACTGAAGCTTTCTTT	CASSLLQNTEAFF	13	NA	TRBJ1-1	NA	TRBV7-9
TGTGCCAGCAGCGGAGACAGGGACGTGATGAACACTGAAGCTTTCTTT	CASSGDRDVMNTEAFF	16	NA	TRBJ1-1	TRBD1	TRBV9
TGTGCCTGGAGTTTCGGGGGGACGTCCTACGAGCAGTACTTC	CAWSFGGTSYEQYF	14	once	TRBJ2-7	TRBD2	TRBV30
TGTGCCAGCAGCCGAGAGACAGGCTTCTATGGCTACACCTTC	CASSRETGFYGYTF	14	NA	TRBJ1-2	NA	TRBV7-8
TGTGCCAGCTCACCACCCTCCGGTTTGAGCTCCTACGAGCAGTACTTC	CASSPPSGLSSYEQYF	16	NA	TRBJ2-7	NA	TRBV18
TGTGCCACCAGCGACTGGACAGCCACCACCGTTCTTGGCTACACCTTC	CATSDWTATTVLGYTF	16	NA	TRBJ1-2	NA	TRBV15
TGTGCCAGCAGCCGGCCCCGAGGGGATACAACTAATGAAAAACTGTTTTTT	CASSRPRGDTTNEKLFF	17	NA	TRBJ1-4	NA	TRBV7-2
TGCGCCAGCAGCTTGGTATCTTCTAGCGGGAGCTACGAGCAGTACTTC	CASSLVSSSGSYEQYF	16	once	TRBJ2-7	TRBD2	TRBV5-1
TGTGCCACCAGTGGAGGAAGTTACGGGCCGAGCTCCTACAATGAGCAGTTCTTC	CATSGGSYGPSSYNEQFF	18	NA	TRBJ2-1	NA	TRBV24-1
TGTGCCAGCAGCTTAGTGACCGTGGATGAGCAGTTCTTC	CASSLVTVDEQFF	13	few	TRBJ2-1	NA	TRBV11-3
TGCGCCAGCAGCTTGGGGTCAGGCTCCTACAATGAGCAGTTCTTC	CASSLGSGSYNEQFF	15	NA	TRBJ2-1	NA	TRBV5-1
TGTGCCAGCAGTGAAGAAGGAACAGGGGCCGGGGAGCTGTTTTTT	CASSEEGTGAGELFF	15	NA	TRBJ2-2	TRBD1	TRBV6-1
TGTGCCAGCAGACAGGGATCGTCAAACTATGGCTACACCTTC	CASRQGSSNYGYTF	14	NA	TRBJ1-2	NA	TRBV7-8
TGTGCCATCAGTGAGTCCGCTGGGGCCAACGTCCTGACTTTC	CAISESAGANVLTF	14	NA	TRBJ2-6	NA	TRBV10-3
TGTGCCAGCAGCTTAACGGAGGGCTACACCTTC	CASSLTEGYTF	11	NA	TRBJ1-2	NA	TRBV11-3
TGCGCCAGCAGAGACAGGGGGCCTGGAAACACCATATATTTT	CASRDRGPGNTIYF	14	NA	TRBJ1-3	TRBD1	TRBV5-1
TGTGCCAGCAGCTTAGGTACCGGCATGGCTTTCTTT	CASSLGTGMAFF	12	NA	TRBJ1-1	NA	TRBV11-3
TGTGCCAGTAGTATAGGTCTTAGCGGGGAGATAACTGAAGCTTTCTTT	CASSIGLSGEITEAFF	16	NA	TRBJ1-1	NA	TRBV19
TGTGCCAGCAGCTCTTCAGGGGGCACTGGGGCCAACGTCCTGACTTTC	CASSSSGGTGANVLTF	16	NA	TRBJ2-6	TRBD1	TRBV7-3
TGTGCCAGCAGCTCGCTTAACACTGGCTCTGGAAACACCATATATTTT	CASSSLNTGSGNTIYF	16	NA	TRBJ1-3	NA	TRBV7-2
TGTGCCAGCAGCTTGACGGAAAGCGCCTATGGCTACACCTTC	CASSLTESAYGYTF	14	NA	TRBJ1-2	NA	TRBV5-6
TGCGCCAGCAGCTTGGGACAACTACCTAACTATGGCTACACCTTC	CASSLGQLPNYGYTF	15	NA	TRBJ1-2	NA	TRBV5-1
TGTGCCAGCAGCTTAGTCCGGCAGGGGAACACTGAAGCTTTCTTT	CASSLVRQGNTEAFF	15	NA	TRBJ1-1	NA	TRBV11-2
TGCGCCAGCAGCTTGGATCCAGCCGGAGGCTCCTACAATGAGCAGTTCTTC	CASSLDPAGGSYNEQFF	17	NA	TRBJ2-1	NA	TRBV5-1
TGTGCCTGGAGTCCAGGAGTGGGGTCACCCCTCCACTTT	CAWSPGVGSPLHF	13	NA	TRBJ1-6	NA	TRBV30
TGTGCCAGCAGTTACGGGATCTCCTACAATGAGCAGTTCTTC	CASSYGISYNEQFF	14	NA	TRBJ2-1	NA	TRBV6-2/TRBV6-3
TGTGCCTCGACAGGGGGGGCTCCTTCACCCCTCCACTTT	CASTGGAPSPLHF	13	NA	TRBJ1-6	TRBD1	TRBV6-5
TGTGCCAGCAGCCCGAGTGGAAACACCATATATTTT	CASSPSGNTIYF	12	few	TRBJ1-3	NA	TRBV3-1/TRBV3-2
TGTGCCAGCAGTTACGGGGGCGGCAATGAGCAGTTCTTC	CASSYGGGNEQFF	13	NA	TRBJ2-1	NA	TRBV6-2/TRBV6-3
TGTGCCAGCAGCTTTCTAATATTGTCACAGCAGTTCTTC	CASSFLILSQQFF	13	once	TRBJ2-1	NA	TRBV5-4
TGTGCCAGCAGCCGTGGACTAGCGGGAGGGGCAGATACGCAGTATTTT	CASSRGLAGGADTQYF	16	NA	TRBJ2-3	TRBD2	TRBV7-2
TGTGCCAGCACCTTCGAGGGTGACGAGCAGTACTTC	CASTFEGDEQYF	12	NA	TRBJ2-7	NA	TRBV2
TGTGCCAGCAGCCAAATAGCGGGGGCCGCCTACGAGCAGTACTTC	CASSQIAGAAYEQYF	15	NA	TRBJ2-7	TRBD2	TRBV3-1/TRBV3-2
TGCGCCAGCAGCTCTCTAGCGGGAGACTACAATGAGCAGTTCTTC	CASSSLAGDYNEQFF	15	NA	TRBJ2-1	TRBD2	TRBV5-1
TGTGCCAGCAGTTTACTAGCGGGAGTCGATACGCAGTATTTT	CASSLLAGVDTQYF	14	NA	TRBJ2-3	TRBD2	TRBV27
TGTGCCAGCAGTACGGGGACAGCTAACTATGGCTACACCTTC	CASSTGTANYGYTF	14	once	TRBJ1-2	TRBD1	TRBV6-6
TGTGCCAGCAGCTTATCAGGGGGCCAGTACGAGCAGTACTTC	CASSLSGGQYEQYF	14	few	TRBJ2-7	TRBD1	TRBV7-9
TGTGCCAGCAGGGGTATAATGACAGGTAATTCACCCCTCCACTTT	CASRGIMTGNSPLHF	15	NA	TRBJ1-6	NA	TRBV2
TGTGCCAGCAGTAGGGGACTCCTAGGGGACGAGCAGTACTTC	CASSRGLLGDEQYF	14	NA	TRBJ2-7	NA	TRBV6-5
TGTGCCAGCAGCCGTCAGGGGGGTCTTAACTATGGCTACACCTTC	CASSRQGGLNYGYTF	15	NA	TRBJ1-2	TRBD1	TRBV7-9
TGTGCCAGCTCACCTCGGACAGGGGGAACGGGCTACACCTTC	CASSPRTGGTGYTF	14	NA	TRBJ1-2	TRBD1	TRBV18
TGTGCCAGCAGTACCCGACTAGTGTCAGGCGCCGGGGAGCTGTTTTTT	CASSTRLVSGAGELFF	16	NA	TRBJ2-2	NA	TRBV27
TGTGCCAGCAGCTTGGCGGCGGGCGAGCAGTACTTC	CASSLAAGEQYF	12	NA	TRBJ2-7	NA	TRBV5-6
TGTGCCAGCCGGACAAGACAGGGCCGTAACACGGGGGATGGCTACACCTTC	CASRTRQGRNTGDGYTF	17	NA	TRBJ1-2	TRBD1	TRBV27
TGTGCCAGCAGTCCCGGACAGGGGGGTGGCTACACCTTC	CASSPGQGGGYTF	13	few	TRBJ1-2	TRBD1	TRBV27